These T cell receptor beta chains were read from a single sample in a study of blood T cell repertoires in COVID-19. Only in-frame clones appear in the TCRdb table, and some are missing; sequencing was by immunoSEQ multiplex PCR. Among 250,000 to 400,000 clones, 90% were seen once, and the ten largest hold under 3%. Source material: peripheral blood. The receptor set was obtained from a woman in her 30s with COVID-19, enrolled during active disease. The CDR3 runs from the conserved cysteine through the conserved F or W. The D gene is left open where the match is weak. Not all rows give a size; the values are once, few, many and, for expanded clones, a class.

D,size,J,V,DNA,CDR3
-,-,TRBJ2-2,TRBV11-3,TGTGCCAGCAGCTTAGACCGCAGGGAATCCGGGGAGCTGTTTTTT,CASSLDRRESGELFF
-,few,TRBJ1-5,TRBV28,TGTGCCAGCAGGGGCGGGACGGGACAGCCCCAGCATTTT,CASRGGTGQPQHF
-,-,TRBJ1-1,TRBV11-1,TGTGCCAGCAGCTCTAACGGGGGGCAAACTGAAGCTTTCTTT,CASSSNGGQTEAFF
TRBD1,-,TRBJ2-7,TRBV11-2,TGTGCCAGCAGCTCCTCCACAGGGGAACTTTTCTACGAGCAGTACTTC,CASSSSTGELFYEQYF
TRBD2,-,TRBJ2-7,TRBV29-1,TGCAGCGTTGTTAGGACTAGCTCCTCCTACGAGCAGTACTTC,CSVVRTSSSYEQYF
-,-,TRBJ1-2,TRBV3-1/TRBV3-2,TGTGCCAGCAGCCAAGCTGGTGGCGGCTACACCTTC,CASSQAGGGYTF
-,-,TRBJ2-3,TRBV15,TGTGCCACCAGCGGGTCAACAGGGTATACGCAGTATTTT,CATSGSTGYTQYF
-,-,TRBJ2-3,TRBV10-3,TGTGCCATCAGTGAGTTAGGGGGTCAGGCGGATACGCAGTATTTT,CAISELGGQADTQYF
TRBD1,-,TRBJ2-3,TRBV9,TGTGCCAGCAGCGCCGGGACAGGGGTAGGCACAGATACGCAGTATTTT,CASSAGTGVGTDTQYF
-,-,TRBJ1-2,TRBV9,TGTGCCAGCAGCGACGGGAGCTCCTATGGCTACACCTTC,CASSDGSSYGYTF
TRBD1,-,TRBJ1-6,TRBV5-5,TGTGCCAGCAGCTCGTGGACAGGGCCTAATTCACCCCTCCACTTT,CASSSWTGPNSPLHF
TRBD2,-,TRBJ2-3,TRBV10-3,TGTGCCATCAGTCAGACTAGCGGGCTGGCAGATACGCAGTATTTT,CAISQTSGLADTQYF
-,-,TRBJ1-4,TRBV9,TGTGCCAGCAGCTCAACAGGGAAGGAAAAACTGTTTTTT,CASSSTGKEKLFF
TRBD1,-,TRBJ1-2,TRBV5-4,TGTGCCAGCAGTATGCCGGGACAGGGAGGCTATGGCTACACCTTC,CASSMPGQGGYGYTF
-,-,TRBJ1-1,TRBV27,TGTGCCAGCAGTCCGGGGACATACCACACTGAAGCTTTCTTT,CASSPGTYHTEAFF
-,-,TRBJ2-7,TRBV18,TGTGCCAGCTCACCAACCGGGAGCTCCTACGAGCAGTACTTC,CASSPTGSSYEQYF
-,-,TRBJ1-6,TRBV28,TGTGCCAGCAGCTCGCCGAGTACAGGGAAGGCCCTCCACTTT,CASSSPSTGKALHF
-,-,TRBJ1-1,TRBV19,TGTGCCAGTAGTATAGGGCCCAGGGAGAACACTGAAGCTTTCTTT,CASSIGPRENTEAFF
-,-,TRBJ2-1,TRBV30,TGTGCCTGGGGGGGGGCAAGCGGAAACTACAATGAGCAGTTCTTC,CAWGGASGNYNEQFF
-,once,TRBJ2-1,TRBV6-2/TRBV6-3,TGTGCCAGCAGTTCCCATACGAGCTCCTACAATGAGCAGTTCTTC,CASSSHTSSYNEQFF
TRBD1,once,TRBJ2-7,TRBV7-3,TGTGCCAGCAGCTCGGGACAGGGACACGAGCAGTACTTC,CASSSGQGHEQYF
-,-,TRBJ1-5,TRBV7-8,TGTGCCAGCAGCTTAGGGGGACTTCAGCCCCAGCATTTT,CASSLGGLQPQHF
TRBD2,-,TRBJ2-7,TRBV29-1,TGCAGCGCCTCGACTAGCGGGGTTGACTACGAGCAGTACTTC,CSASTSGVDYEQYF
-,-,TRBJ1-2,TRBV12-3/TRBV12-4,TGTGCCAGCAGTTTAGGCGGGGGCGGCTACACCTTC,CASSLGGGGYTF
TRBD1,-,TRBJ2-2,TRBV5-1,TGCGCCAGCAGCACGTGGGACAGGCAGTCAAACACCGGGGAGCTGTTTTTT,CASSTWDRQSNTGELFF
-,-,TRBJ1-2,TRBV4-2,TGTGCCAGCAGCCAAGATGCGGGGGGGTATGGCTACACCTTC,CASSQDAGGYGYTF
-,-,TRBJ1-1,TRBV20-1,TGCAGTGCCGGTCTCGACAGTGAAGCTTTCTTT,CSAGLDSEAFF
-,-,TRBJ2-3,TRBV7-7,TGTGCCAGCAGCTTAGACGGGAGCACAGATACGCAGTATTTT,CASSLDGSTDTQYF
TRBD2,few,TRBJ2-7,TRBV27,TGTGCCAGCAGTTTATCGAGGTCAGGGAGGGGCTACGAGCAGTACTTC,CASSLSRSGRGYEQYF
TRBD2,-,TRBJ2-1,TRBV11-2,TGTGCCAGCAGCTTAGGGCGGGAGACCGCTCTAGATGAGCAGTTCTTC,CASSLGRETALDEQFF
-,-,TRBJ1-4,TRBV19,TGTGCCAGTACCCCCTCCCGGGACTCTAATGAAAAACTGTTTTTT,CASTPSRDSNEKLFF
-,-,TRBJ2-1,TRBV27,TGTGCCAGCAGTCTCCGGGGACACGGGGATGAGCAGTTCTTC,CASSLRGHGDEQFF
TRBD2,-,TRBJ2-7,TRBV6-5,TGTGCCAGCAGTTACTCAGCGGGAGAGGTCTACGAGCAGTACTTC,CASSYSAGEVYEQYF
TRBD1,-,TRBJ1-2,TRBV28,TGTGCCAGCAGTTTTCCCGGACAGGGGGCATGGGGCTACACCTTC,CASSFPGQGAWGYTF
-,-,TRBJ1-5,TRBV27,TGTGCCAGCAGTTTATGGCCCGGGAGCAATCAGCCCCAGCATTTT,CASSLWPGSNQPQHF
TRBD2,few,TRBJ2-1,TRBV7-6,TGTGCCAGCAGCCCTACTAGCGGGGGAAGCTCCTACAATGAGCAGTTCTTC,CASSPTSGGSSYNEQFF
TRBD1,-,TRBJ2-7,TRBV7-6,TGTGCCAGCAGCCCGGCCGGGACAGCCTCCTACGAGCAGTACTTC,CASSPAGTASYEQYF
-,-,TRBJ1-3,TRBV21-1,TGTGCCAGCAGCCAGTCCGACAGGGACTCTGGAAACACCATATATTTT,CASSQSDRDSGNTIYF
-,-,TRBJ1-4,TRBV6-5,TGTGCCAGCACCGAAGAGGGTCCTAATGAAAAACTGTTTTTT,CASTEEGPNEKLFF
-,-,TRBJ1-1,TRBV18,TGTGCCAGCTCACCTTCCAGGGTCTCTTCTGAAGCTTTCTTT,CASSPSRVSSEAFF
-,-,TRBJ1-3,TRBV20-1,TGCAGTGCTAGTTCCCCTAATGGAAACACCATATATTTT,CSASSPNGNTIYF
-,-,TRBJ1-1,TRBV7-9,TGTGCCAGCAGCTTAGAAGAGGGGAGGACTGAAGCTTTCTTT,CASSLEEGRTEAFF
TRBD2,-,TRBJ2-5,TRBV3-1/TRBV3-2,TGTGCCAGCAGCGGAAGTGGACTAGCGGGGGGAGAGACCCAGTACTTC,CASSGSGLAGGETQYF
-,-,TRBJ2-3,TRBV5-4,TGTGCCAGCAGCTTGGTTCTGACAGGTCGGGGAGATACGCAGTATTTT,CASSLVLTGRGDTQYF